The 26 T cell receptor beta chains below come from one sample, sequenced in a study of cytotoxic CD8 clonotypes in ibrutinib-treated CLL (dated by TCRdb to about 2021). Taken with the paper, the label for time point translates to: 12 months on ibrutinib. The library was obtained by the immunoSEQ multiplex PCR assay. Sourced from immuneACCESS, this table was stored by TCRdb with only in-frame sequences that have V and J called. A share of the clones is absent; for the studies checked, an unresolved V gene accounts for under half, and the remainder has no known explanation. For this sample the table gives some 200,000 clones, of which about 75% were detected only once. Jointly, the top ten make up approximately 5.9% of the sample. The input for sequencing was PBMCs, taken after 12 months of ibrutinib treatment. The receptors stem from a human donor with chronic lymphocytic leukemia.

The V and J genes are TRBV13 and TRBJ1-1; D call uncertain. The CDR3 is 15 residues long. Germline CDR1 and CDR2: PRHDT and FYEKMQ (reference sequence). Trimming stripped 0 bases from V and 2 bases from J, with 10 bases between. The CDR3 region has the DNA TGTGCCAGCAGCTTAGGTCGGCACGTTAACACTGAAGCTTTCTTT. Protein: CASSLGRHVNTEAFF.

The V call is TRBV5-1, the J call TRBJ2-3; D is uncertain. CDR3 length: 17 residues. Trimming took off 0 bases at V and 0 bases at J, with 14 bases between the two ends. Germline CDR1 reads SGHRS; CDR2 reads YFSETQ. DNA of the CDR3: TGCGCCAGCAGCTTGGAGGCCAGATTTTCTAGCACAGATACGCAGTATTTT. Protein sequence: CASSLEARFSSTDTQYF.

The chain carries TRBV27 and TRBJ1-1; 8 bases agree with TRBD1. Germline CDR1 is MNHEY and CDR2 is SMNVEV (reference sequence). V shed 4 bases and J 7 bases; nucleotides not matched to a gene: 11. The CDR3 has 15 amino acids. CDR3 in DNA: TGTGCCAGCAGTTCTACTGGGCAGGGGGCTGGTGAAGCTTTCTTT. Its translation: CASSSTGQGAGEAFF.

V is TRBV11-1 and J is TRBJ2-7; TRBD2 is a possible D gene (6 bases). This CDR3 has 13 residues. CDR1 is SGHAT, CDR2 FQDESV, per germline (reference sequence). Trimming pared 4 bases from V and 2 bases from J, leaving 9 bases between. The CDR3 coding sequence is TGTGCCAGCAGCTCGGGACTTACCTACGAGCAGTACTTC. This translates into CASSSGLTYEQYF.

The chain employs TRBV4-3 and TRBJ2-2, with D possibly being TRBD1 (5 bases). V was shortened by 0 bases and J by 4 bases, with 15 bases between the two germline ends. Germline assignment: CDR1 LGHNA and CDR2 YSLEER. This CDR3 has 17 residues. DNA of the CDR3: TGCGCCAGCAGCCAAGATTCTAAAGGGGTCGGCACCGGGGAGCTGTTTTTT. Encoded protein: CASSQDSKGVGTGELFF.

J is TRBJ2-1 and V is TRBV7-3, with 11 bases aligning to TRBD2. This CDR3 contains 16 residues. With V trimmed by 5 bases and J by 7 bases, 10 bases remained unmatched. Germline V gene data show CDR1 as SGHTA and CDR2 as FQGTGA. The CDR3 loop reads CASSPTSGSPGNEQFF. CDR3 sequence (DNA): TGTGCCAGCAGCCCCACTAGCGGGAGCCCGGGGAATGAGCAGTTCTTC.

The V gene is TRBV7-6, the J gene TRBJ2-1; 9 bases line up with TRBD1. Trimming removed 5 bases from V and 6 bases from J; junction bases left unmatched: 5. There are 14 residues in the CDR3. CDR1 and CDR2 from the germline V gene are SGHVS and FNYEAQ. The CDR3 reads CASSPTTGGNEQFF. CDR3 bases: TGTGCCAGCAGCCCTACGACAGGGGGCAATGAGCAGTTCTTC.

The table lists this clone with a count of one. CDR3 nucleotides: TGCGCCAGCAGCTGGTCCCCAGGGGAAACCGGGGAGCTGTTTTTT. This codes for CASSWSPGETGELFF. The chain couples TRBV5-1 to TRBJ2-2; the D gene is possibly TRBD1 (6 bases). Germline CDR1 and CDR2: SGHRS and YFSETQ. Between the trimmed V and J ends, which lost 3 bases and 5 bases, there was a span of 14 bases. This CDR3 region has 15 residues.

This chain joins TRBV2 and TRBJ1-1; D gene ambiguous. V lost 1 base to trimming and J lost 0 bases, with 9 bases between them. Germline V lookup: CDR1 SNHLY, CDR2 FYNNEI. The CDR3 is made up of 15 amino acids. In DNA form, the CDR3 reads TGTGCCAGCAGTGAAGGGTTCCAGTTGAACACTGAAGCTTTCTTT. It specifies CASSEGFQLNTEAFF.

The chain couples TRBV28 to TRBJ1-5; 7 nucleotides align to TRBD1. J lost 6 bases, V lost 5 bases, and 7 bases had no gene match. Germline-derived CDR1 and CDR2 are MDHEN and SYDVKM. The CDR3 sequence is 14 residues long. The DNA of the CDR3 is TGTGCCAGCAGTCGACAGGGAGGGGCTCAGCCCCAGCATTTT. This codes for CASSRQGGAQPQHF.

The chain has TRBV5-1 and TRBJ1-1; D is ambiguous. The CDR3 runs to 13 residues. V dropped 0 bases and J dropped 5 bases, with 8 bases sitting between them. CDR1 is SGHRS and CDR2 is YFSETQ in the germline V gene. The CDR3 region is CASSLVGVTEAFF. CDR3 nucleotide sequence: TGCGCCAGCAGCTTGGTTGGGGTAACTGAAGCTTTCTTT.

The chain recombines TRBV19 with TRBJ2-7; 7 bases are shared with TRBD1. The CDR3 totals 13 residues. Germline CDR1 LNHDA, CDR2 SQIVND (reference sequence). The V gene end was trimmed by 5 bases and the J gene end by 9 bases; junction bases not matched to a gene: 10. CDR3 residues: CASSLDKGALQYF. The CDR3 nucleotides read TGTGCCAGTAGTCTGGACAAGGGGGCCTTGCAGTACTTC.

The rearrangement links TRBV6-5 to TRBJ1-1; D is ambiguous. Germline CDR1 and CDR2: MNHEY and SVGAGI. V was pared by 10 bases and J by 0 bases, with 9 bases between. CDR3 length: 12 residues. The CDR3 DNA reads as TGTGCCATCCCACACCTGAACACTGAAGCTTTCTTT. It translates to CAIPHLNTEAFF.

This clone was counted ten times or more. The rearrangement uses TRBV7-9 and TRBJ1-2; D call uncertain. The CDR3 sequence is 13 residues long. Germline CDR1 SEHNR, CDR2 FQNEAQ (reference sequence). The germline V and J ends were trimmed by 1 base and 7 bases, with 10 bases remaining between them. CDR3 sequence: CASSLDKARGYTF. The CDR3 coding sequence is TGTGCCAGCAGCTTAGACAAGGCCCGTGGCTACACCTTC.

The V and J genes are TRBV27 and TRBJ2-1; a possible D gene is TRBD2 (6 bases). CDR1 is MNHEY, CDR2 SMNVEV, per germline (reference sequence). V was pared by 5 bases and J by 12 bases, with 11 bases between. This CDR3 contains 11 residues. The CDR3 spells CASSTGTGQFF. CDR3 in DNA: TGTGCCAGCAGTACCGGGACTGGGCAGTTCTTC.

V is TRBV29-1 and J is TRBJ2-1; no firm D call. The CDR3 runs to 13 residues. Germline CDR1 SQVTM, CDR2 ANQGSEA. Trimming shortened V by 4 bases and J by 3 bases, and 10 bases separated the two germline ends. The CDR3 region is CSVVLGNYNEQFF. CDR3 in DNA: TGCAGCGTTGTGTTGGGGAACTACAATGAGCAGTTCTTC.

The chain employs TRBV19 and TRBJ1-3; D not resolved. The CDR3 length is 15 residues. Germline V gene lookup returns CDR1 LNHDA and CDR2 SQIVND (reference sequence). The germline V and J ends were trimmed by 4 bases and 2 bases, with 12 bases remaining between them. CDR3 loop: CASSSDPRPGNTIYF. DNA for the CDR3: TGTGCCAGTAGTAGTGACCCGAGGCCTGGAAACACCATATATTTT.

V is TRBV6-5 and J is TRBJ2-7, with 9 bases aligning to TRBD1. CDR1 is MNHEY, CDR2 SVGAGI, per germline. The ends lost 5 bases at V and 2 bases at J; junction bases unmatched: 7. The CDR3 loop spans 15 amino acids. The CDR3 DNA sequence: TGTGCCAGCAGTCTAACAGGGGGCAGGCCCTACGAGCAGTACTTC. It yields the protein CASSLTGGRPYEQYF.

V and J are TRBV9 and TRBJ1-4, with 9 positions matching TRBD1. V gave up 0 bases and J gave up 6 bases; unmatched junction bases: 0. There are 14 residues in the CDR3. Per germline, CDR1 SGDLS and CDR2 YYNGEE. The CDR3 here is CASSVGDRDEKLFF. CDR3 bases: TGTGCCAGCAGCGTAGGGGACAGGGATGAAAAACTGTTTTTT. Full variable domain (outside the CDR3, taken from reference TRBV9 and TRBJ1-4): DSGVTQTPKHLITATGQRVTLRCSPRSGDLSVYWYQQSLDQGLQFLIQYYNGEERAKGNILERFSAQQFPDLHSELNLSSLELGDSALYFCASSVGDRDEKLFFGSGTQLSVL.

The V gene is TRBV19, the J gene TRBJ1-5, with D unresolved. The germline gives CDR1 LNHDA, CDR2 SQIVND (reference sequence). This CDR3 is built from 13 residues. V lost 7 bases to trimming and J lost 6 bases, with 13 bases between them. The CDR3 here is CASTSLTGQPQHF. The DNA for the CDR3 is TGTGCCAGTACCTCTCTAACGGGTCAGCCCCAGCATTTT.

The chain carries TRBV7-6 and TRBJ2-7; 10 bases are a match to TRBD2. The length of the CDR3 is 15 residues. With V trimmed by 2 bases and J by 6 bases, 7 bases remained unmatched. Germline CDR1 reads SGHVS; CDR2 reads FNYEAQ. CDR3 DNA sequence: TGTGCCAGCAGCTTAAGTAGCGGGAGGAGATCCGAGCAGTACTTC. It encodes CASSLSSGRRSEQYF.

The chain combines TRBV5-8 with TRBJ2-7, with 7 bases lining up with TRBD2. Per germline, CDR1 SGHTS and CDR2 YDEGEE. After removal of 6 bases from V and 0 bases from J, the junction contained 15 bases not matched to a gene. This CDR3 is built from 17 residues. The CDR3 nucleotides read TGTGCCAGCATCTGGGAGCGGGACTTCCGAAACTCCTACGAGCAGTACTTC. Its translation: CASIWERDFRNSYEQYF.

This clone showed up many times. The CDR3: CATSRDGGNTEAFF. The CDR3 nucleotides are TGTGCCACCAGCAGAGATGGGGGGAACACTGAAGCTTTCTTT. The V gene is TRBV15, the J gene TRBJ1-1; D might be TRBD1 (5 bases). The CDR3 has 14 amino acids. The V end lost 0 bases, the J end lost 1 base, and 6 bases lay between the germline ends. Germline lookup yields CDR1 LNHNV and CDR2 YYDKDF (reference sequence).

This chain uses TRBV6-5 with TRBJ2-3, with a tentative D call TRBD1 (5 bases). V lost 4 bases and J 5 bases, leaving 16 bases between the germline ends. CDR1 is MNHEY and CDR2 is SVGAGI in the germline V gene. There are 15 residues in the CDR3. The CDR3 spells CASSWQGVLRDTQYF. The CDR3 nucleotides read TGTGCCAGCAGTTGGCAAGGGGTTCTTAGAGATACGCAGTATTTT.

The CDR3 coding sequence is TGTGCCAGTAGTGATCGGACTAGCGGAACTACCAATGAGCAGTTCTTC. As protein: CASSDRTSGTTNEQFF. The chain couples TRBV19 to TRBJ2-1, with 10 bases that match TRBD2. The CDR3 runs to 16 residues. The V and J ends lost 5 bases and 6 bases, in that order; junction bases with no gene match: 10. Per germline, CDR1 LNHDA and CDR2 SQIVND (reference sequence). Together with reference TRBV19 and TRBJ2-1, the CDR3 gives the full variable domain: DGGITQSPKYLFRKEGQNVTLSCEQNLNHDAMYWYRQDPGQGLRLIYYSQIVNDFQKGDIAEGYSVSREKKESFPLTVTSAQKNPTAFYLCASSDRTSGTTNEQFFGPGTRLTVL.

This chain connects TRBV5-1 to TRBJ2-3; a weak D match, TRBD2 (5 bases). CDR3 size: 15 residues. Germline-derived CDR1 and CDR2 are SGHRS and YFSETQ. V was cut by 3 bases and J by 0 bases, with 11 bases left in between. DNA of the CDR3: TGCGCCAGCAGCTCCGGGCCGGGGAGCACAGATACGCAGTATTTT. This gives the protein CASSSGPGSTDTQYF.